These 14 T cell receptor beta chains came from one sample sequenced in a study of radiation and T cells in renal cell carcinoma. Here immunoSEQ multiplex PCR was the method, and the copy in TCRdb shows in-frame clones only, minus some. The data show approximately 120,000 clones, 81% seen once. As to time point: blood 2 weeks post-SBRT. Treatment in this sample: 15 Gy SBRT to primary tumor, nephrectomy 4 weeks later. The source material was blood, sampled from a patient whose treatment included radiotherapy and nephrectomy. The receptors shown here come from a man aged 50-60 years with renal cell carcinoma.

The chain links TRBV6-4 to TRBJ1-1; D unresolved. In germline, CDR1 is MRHNA, CDR2 SNTAGT. V lost 2 bases, J lost 2 bases, and 9 bases lay in between. This CDR3 region has 14 residues. CDR3 loop: CASSDTNSNTEAFF. CDR3 nucleotide sequence: TGTGCCAGCAGTGACACCAACAGTAACACTGAAGCTTTCTTT.

This chain uses TRBV7-2 with TRBJ2-5; D ambiguous. V gave up 3 bases and J gave up 1 base, with 9 bases separating them. CDR1 is SGHTA and CDR2 is FQGNSA in the germline V gene. The CDR3 consists of 14 residues. DNA for the CDR3: TGTGCCAGCAGCTTCCAGACAAGCCAAGAGACCCAGTACTTC. Protein sequence: CASSFQTSQETQYF.

The chain uses TRBV30 and TRBJ2-3, with a weak D call TRBD2 (5 bases). The CDR3 spans 13 residues. Germline CDR1 GTSNPN, CDR2 SVGIG (reference sequence). The ends were cut back, 1 base at V and 2 bases at J, with 7 bases in the middle. CDR3: CAWSAGYTDTQYF. CDR3 DNA: TGTGCCTGGAGTGCGGGGTACACAGATACGCAGTATTTT.

A word on this clone: Likely a read error: the CDR3 ends without its conserved phenylalanine or tryptophan. The limits of the CDR3 on the DNA are not certain, so only TCRdb's listed CDR3 is given. This rearrangement joins TRBV28 to TRBJ1-2. The CDR3 is 13 residues long, counting both termini. Germline CDR1 and CDR2: MDHEN and SYDVKM. This CDR3 is CASSATLGLRNAL.

This clone was detected only a few times. The V and J genes are TRBV10-3 and TRBJ2-1; the D gene is possibly TRBD1 (5 bases). Per germline, CDR1 ENHRY and CDR2 SYGVKD. The CDR3 sequence is 15 residues long. Trimming took off 0 bases at V and 4 bases at J, with 10 bases between the two ends. In nucleotides, the CDR3 is TGTGCCATCAGTGAGTCGGGGCAGGGATACAATGAGCAGTTCTTC. Its protein product is CAISESGQGYNEQFF.

The rearrangement joins TRBV11-2 to TRBJ1-2; TRBD1 might be the D (5 bases). Germline V lookup: CDR1 SGHAT, CDR2 FQNNGV. CDR3 length: 13 amino acids. V dropped 4 bases and J dropped 10 bases, with 16 bases sitting between them. CDR3 coding DNA: TGTGCCAGCAGCTCTCCCCCAGGGCTTGACTACACCTTC. Its protein product is CASSSPPGLDYTF.

This clone has a handful of counts. The chain links TRBV11-2 to TRBJ2-3; 10 bases are a match to TRBD2. The CDR3 covers 15 residues. J gave up 4 bases and V 5 bases, and 6 bases lay outside the gene matches. Germline lookup yields CDR1 SGHAT and CDR2 FQNNGV. CDR3 nucleotides: TGTGCCAGCAGCCCAGCGGGGGGGTCGGCAGATACGCAGTATTTT. As protein: CASSPAGGSADTQYF.

The rearrangement joins TRBV5-4 to TRBJ1-1; a possible D gene is TRBD1 (5 bases). Germline V CDR1 and CDR2: SGHNT, YYREEE (reference sequence). V lost 4 bases and J 5 bases, leaving 15 bases between the germline ends. The CDR3 covers 14 residues. The CDR3 coding sequence is TGTGCCAGCAGCCGAGACAGAGTAGGGACTGAAGCTTTCTTT. Its protein product is CASSRDRVGTEAFF.

The chain joins TRBV6-5 to TRBJ1-3; the D is unclear. The CDR3 runs 16 residues. CDR1 and CDR2 from the germline V gene are MNHEY and SVGAGI. V shed 2 bases and J shed 1 base, with 12 bases lying between them. The CDR3 DNA reads TGTGCCAGCAGTTACGACCCGGGTTCATCTGGAAACACCATATATTTT. Its translation: CASSYDPGSSGNTIYF.

This clone came up a few times. The V call is TRBV12-5, the J call TRBJ1-1; 8 positions agree with TRBD1. V gave up 6 bases and J gave up 5 bases; unmatched junction bases: 5. The CDR3 is made up of 13 amino acids. Per germline, CDR1 LGHNT and CDR2 FRNRAP. CDR3 in amino acids: CASGPDRGTEAFF. For the CDR3, the DNA is TGTGCTAGTGGCCCAGACAGGGGAACTGAAGCTTTCTTT.

The V and J genes are TRBV4-1 and TRBJ1-5; no firm D call. V lost 0 bases and J 7 bases, leaving 13 bases between the germline ends. The CDR3 consists of 15 residues. Per the germline V gene, CDR1 is MGHRA and CDR2 is YSYEKL. In DNA, the CDR3 is TGCGCCAGCAGCCAAGATCTTGGGGTCGGGCAGCCCCAGCATTTT. Protein: CASSQDLGVGQPQHF.

The chain is built from TRBV13 and TRBJ2-1, with D tentatively TRBD1 (5 bases). Trimming pared 2 bases from V and 3 bases from J, leaving 11 bases between. CDR1 is PRHDT, CDR2 FYEKMQ, per germline (reference sequence). The CDR3 contains 15 residues. CDR3: CASSLQGSGYNEQFF. The DNA of the CDR3 is TGTGCCAGCAGCTTACAGGGATCGGGCTACAATGAGCAGTTCTTC.

The chain is built from TRBV7-2 and TRBJ2-5, with 8 bases matching TRBD1. The CDR3 runs 15 residues. Germline loops: CDR1 SGHTA, CDR2 FQGNSA. V trimming: 6 bases; J trimming: 5 bases; junction bases outside the gene matches: 11. Written as DNA, the CDR3 is TGTGCCAGCAGTGAACCGGGACAGGTTTTTGAGACCCAGTACTTC. This codes for CASSEPGQVFETQYF.

The chain couples TRBV7-2 to TRBJ1-6; 7 bases align to TRBD1. The CDR3 length is 16 residues. V shed 4 bases, J shed 0 bases, and the junction held 3 bases outside the gene matches. Germline CDR1 and CDR2: SGHTA and FQGNSA. This chain's CDR3 is CASSSTGSSYNSPLHF. CDR3 DNA: TGTGCCAGCAGCTCGACAGGGAGCTCCTATAATTCACCCCTCCACTTT.